This T cell receptor beta chain was captured by sequencing in a study of cytomegalovirus exposure and HLA in healthy donors. The PCR had 60 Vbeta and 13 Jbeta primers. Here immunoSEQ multiplex PCR was the method, and the copy in TCRdb shows in-frame clones only, minus some. Seen here are some 130,000 clones, over 80% observed once, and the top ten hold about 1.6%. The V gene's germline CDR1 is SEHNR and CDR2 FQNEAQ (reference sequence). V lost 5 bases to trimming and J lost 4 bases; unmatched junction nucleotides: 4. The CDR3 has 16 amino acids. The sequenced sample consisted of PBMCs. This clonotype was obtained from a man aged 35-49 years in good health and CMV-seronegative. The chain is built from TRBV7-9 and TRBJ2-1, with 14 nucleotides matching TRBD2. The CDR3 DNA is TGTGCCAGCAGCCTCCGGACTAGCGGGGGGTACAATGAGCAGTTCTTC. Translated, it gives CASSLRTSGGYNEQFF. The full variable domain, with the rest looked up from reference TRBV7-9 and TRBJ2-1, is DTGVSQNPRHKITKRGQNVTFRCDPISEHNRLYWYRQTLGQGPEFLTYFQNEAQLEKSRLLSDRFSAERPKGSFSTLEIQRTEQGDSAMYLCASSLRTSGGYNEQFFGPGTRLTVL.